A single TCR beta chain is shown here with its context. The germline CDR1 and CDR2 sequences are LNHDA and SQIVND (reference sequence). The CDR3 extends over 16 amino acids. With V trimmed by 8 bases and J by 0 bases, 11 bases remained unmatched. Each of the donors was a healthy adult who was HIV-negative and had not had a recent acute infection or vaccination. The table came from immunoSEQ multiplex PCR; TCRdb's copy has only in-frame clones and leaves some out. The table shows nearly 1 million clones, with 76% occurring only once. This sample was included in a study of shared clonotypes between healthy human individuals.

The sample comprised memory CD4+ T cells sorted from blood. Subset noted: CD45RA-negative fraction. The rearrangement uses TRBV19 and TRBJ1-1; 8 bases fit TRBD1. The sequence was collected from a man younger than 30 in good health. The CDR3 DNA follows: TGTGCCAGTCAAGACAGGGGCGTCCAGGTGAACACTGAAGCTTTCTTT. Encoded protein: CASQDRGVQVNTEAFF.